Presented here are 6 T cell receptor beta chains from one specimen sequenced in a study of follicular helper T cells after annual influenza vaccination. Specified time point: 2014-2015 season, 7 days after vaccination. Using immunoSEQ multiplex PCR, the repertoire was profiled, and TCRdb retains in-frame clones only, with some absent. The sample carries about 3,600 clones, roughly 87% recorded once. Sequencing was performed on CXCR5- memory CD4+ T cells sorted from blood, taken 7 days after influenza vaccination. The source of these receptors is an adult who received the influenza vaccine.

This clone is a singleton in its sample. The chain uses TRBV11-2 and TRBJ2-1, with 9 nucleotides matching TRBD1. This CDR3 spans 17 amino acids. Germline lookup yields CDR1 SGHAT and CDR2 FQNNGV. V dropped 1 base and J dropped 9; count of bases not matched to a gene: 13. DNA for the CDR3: TGTGCCAGCAGCTTAGTTTTCCCGGGACAGGGTAGCGGTGAGCAGTTCTTC. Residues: CASSLVFPGQGSGEQFF.

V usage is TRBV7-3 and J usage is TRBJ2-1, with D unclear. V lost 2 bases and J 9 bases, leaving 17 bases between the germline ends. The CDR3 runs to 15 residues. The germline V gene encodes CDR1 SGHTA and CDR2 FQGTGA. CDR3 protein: CASSLSGVQTGEQFF. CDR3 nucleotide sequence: TGTGCCAGCAGCTTATCTGGCGTTCAAACGGGTGAGCAGTTCTTC.

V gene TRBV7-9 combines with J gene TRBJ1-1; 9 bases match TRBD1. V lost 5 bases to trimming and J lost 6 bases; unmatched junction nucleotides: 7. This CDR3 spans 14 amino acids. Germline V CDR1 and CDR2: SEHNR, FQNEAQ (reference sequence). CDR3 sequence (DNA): TGTGCCAGCAGCGCGAGACAGGGGGTCTCTGAAGCTTTCTTT. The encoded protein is CASSARQGVSEAFF.

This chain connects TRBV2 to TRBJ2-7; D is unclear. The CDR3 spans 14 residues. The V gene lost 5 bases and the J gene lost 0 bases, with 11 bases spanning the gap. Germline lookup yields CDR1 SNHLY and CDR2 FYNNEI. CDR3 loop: CASSRTQSSYEQYF. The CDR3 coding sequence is TGTGCCAGCAGTCGCACCCAAAGCTCCTACGAGCAGTACTTC.

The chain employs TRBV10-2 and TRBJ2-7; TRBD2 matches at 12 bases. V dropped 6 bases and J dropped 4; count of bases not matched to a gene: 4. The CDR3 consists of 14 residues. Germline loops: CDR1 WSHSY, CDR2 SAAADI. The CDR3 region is CASRELAGGYEQYF. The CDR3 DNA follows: TGCGCCAGCAGAGAACTAGCGGGGGGATACGAGCAGTACTTC.

CDR3 nucleotides: TGTGCCAGTTCCCAGCAGGGCAACTATGGCTACACCTTC. Protein sequence: CASSQQGNYGYTF. The chain links TRBV19 to TRBJ1-2; TRBD1 is a possible D gene (5 bases). V lost 8 bases and J lost 2, with 12 bases in between. The CDR3 has 13 residues. CDR1 is LNHDA and CDR2 is SQIVND in the germline V gene (reference sequence).